The 13 T cell receptor beta chains given below trace back to one sample, sequenced in a study of spatial heterogeneity in lung cancer. The time point is: blood at routine non-recurrence follow-up after resection. TCRdb called the 5' RACE reads again in MiXCR, with one record for every CDR3 protein. The data contain some 46,000 distinct CDR3 sequences, around 11% of them singletons. Material: PBMCs, obtained at follow-up. Source of these receptors: a male donor with early-stage non-small cell lung cancer.

Ten or more counts support this clonotype. This chain connects TRBV19 to TRBJ1-5, with unresolved D. The CDR3 has 15 amino acids. Trimming stripped 5 bases from V and 1 base from J, with 12 bases between. The germline CDR1 and CDR2 sequences are LNHDA and SQIVND (reference sequence). This CDR3 is CASSWSTGSNQPQHF. In nucleotides, the CDR3 is TGTGCCAGTAGTTGGTCAACTGGAAGCAATCAGCCCCAGCATTTT.

The chain combines TRBV3-1 with TRBJ1-1; D remains unclear. V was shortened by 2 bases and J by 5 bases, with 15 bases between the two germline ends. CDR3 size: 15 residues. In germline, CDR1 is LGHDT, CDR2 YNNKEL (reference sequence). In DNA form, the CDR3 reads TGTGCCAGCAGCCAAACACCGGGCCTAGCAACTGAAGCTTTCTTT. It is translated as CASSQTPGLATEAFF.

This clonotype was seen ten or more times. The V and J genes are TRBV12-3 or TRBV12-4 and TRBJ1-1; the match to TRBD1 covers 12 bases. This CDR3 has 14 residues. The V and J ends lost 4 bases and 12 bases, in that order; junction bases with no gene match: 9. The CDR3 is CASSSPGTGGEPFF. The CDR3 coding sequence is TGTGCCAGCAGTTCCCCCGGGACAGGGGGCGAACCTTTCTTT.

This clonotype was seen only a few times. The chain links TRBV5-1 to TRBJ2-1; TRBD2 is a possible D gene (6 bases). The germline V gene encodes CDR1 SGHRS and CDR2 YFSETQ. Trimming left V 4 bases short and J 8 bases short, with 22 bases between. The CDR3 is 16 amino acids. CDR3 coding DNA: TGCGCCAGCAGCCGGGGGACTCCAAATATGGTCGATGAGCAGTTCTTC. Translated, it gives CASSRGTPNMVDEQFF.

This clonotype was observed at least ten times. The gene calls are TRBV6-5 and TRBJ2-3, with D perhaps given as TRBD1 or TRBD2 (5 bases each). Per the germline V gene, CDR1 is MNHEY and CDR2 is SVGAGI. CDR3 length equals 14 residues. Trimming took off 6 bases at V and 2 bases at J, with 12 bases between the two ends. This CDR3 is CASRYTGATDTQYF. The DNA for the CDR3 is TGTGCCAGCAGATACACCGGGGCCACAGATACGCAGTATTTT.

J is TRBJ2-1 and V is TRBV7-9; D unclear. Germline CDR1 SEHNR, CDR2 FQNEAQ (reference sequence). The V gene lost 5 bases and the J gene lost 4 bases, with 6 bases spanning the gap. The CDR3 totals 12 residues. The CDR3 DNA is TGTGCCAGCAGCCAGTGGTACAATGAGCAGTTCTTC. Protein product: CASSQWYNEQFF.

This clonotype has at least ten counts. The gene calls are TRBV2 and TRBJ1-1; D is unclear. With 4 bases removed from V and 8 bases from J, the gap between germline ends came to 5 bases. The CDR3 has 10 residues. CDR1 SNHLY and CDR2 FYNNEI come from the germline V gene. The CDR3 here is CASSVREAFF. CDR3 DNA sequence: TGTGCCAGCAGTGTACGGGAAGCTTTCTTT.

The chain employs TRBV10-3 and TRBJ1-5; D uncertain. The V gene lost 4 bases and the J gene lost 5 bases, with 6 bases spanning the gap. This CDR3 has 12 residues. Per germline, CDR1 ENHRY and CDR2 SYGVKD. CDR3 in amino acids: CAISAGDQPQHF. The CDR3 DNA reads as TGTGCCATCAGTGCTGGGGATCAGCCCCAGCATTTT.

This clonotype was observed at least ten times. J is TRBJ2-3 and V is TRBV7-2, with 10 bases matching TRBD2. The CDR3 spans 14 residues. Per germline, CDR1 SGHTA and CDR2 FQGNSA. Germline trimming cut 8 bases from V and 1 base from J; bases unmatched to any gene: 3. DNA of the CDR3: TGTGCCAGCCAGCTAGCGGGGGGCACAGATACGCAGTATTTT. Amino acids: CASQLAGGTDTQYF.

This clonotype appeared many times. CDR3 region: CASSLVSAGELFF. In nucleotides, the CDR3 is TGTGCCAGCAGCTTGGTTTCAGCCGGGGAGCTGTTTTTT. The J gene is TRBJ2-2, the V gene TRBV7-9; no clear D gene. CDR3 length: 13 residues. Germline CDR1 SEHNR, CDR2 FQNEAQ (reference sequence). With 3 bases removed from V and 6 bases from J, the gap between germline ends came to 8 bases. The full variable domain, completed using reference TRBV7-9 and TRBJ2-2, is DTGVSQNPRHKITKRGQNVTFRCDPISEHNRLYWYRQTLGQGPEFLTYFQNEAQLEKSRLLSDRFSAERPKGSFSTLEIQRTEQGDSAMYLCASSLVSAGELFFGEGSRLTVL.

The table lists this clonotype with many counts. Here the CDR3 reads CASSYSFLDRFNQPQHF. DNA of the CDR3: TGTGCCAGCAGTTACTCCTTCCTTGACAGGTTCAATCAGCCCCAGCATTTT. This chain uses TRBV6-5 with TRBJ1-5; tentative D call: TRBD1 (6 bases). The CDR3 is made up of 17 amino acids. Germline values: CDR1 MNHEY, CDR2 SVGAGI. V was shortened by 0 bases and J by 3 bases, with 15 bases between the two germline ends.

This clonotype showed up many times. The CDR3 DNA sequence: TGCAGTGCCATCTCCGGGACTAGCGGGAGTGGGGCCGGGGAGCTGTTTTTT. Translating gives CSAISGTSGSGAGELFF. V gene TRBV20-1 combines with J gene TRBJ2-2, with 14 bases fitting TRBD2. The CDR3 extends over 17 amino acids. Germline V CDR1 and CDR2: DFQATT, SNEGSKA (reference sequence). Losses at the gene ends were 6 bases for V and 6 bases for J; bases not matched to a gene: 12.

Remarks on this clonotype: This clone may be a read error of a much larger clone one base away. This chain uses TRBV7-9 with TRBJ2-2; TRBD1 matches 7 bases. CDR1 and CDR2 from the germline V gene are SEHNR and FQNEAQ (reference sequence). V lost 2 bases, J lost 4 bases, and 10 bases stayed unmatched. The CDR3 runs 17 residues. The CDR3 spells CASSLTQQGQSTGELFF. The DNA for the CDR3 is TGTGCCAGCAGCTTAACCCAGCAGGGACAGAGCACCGGGGAGCTGTTTTTT.